This passage covers 6 T cell receptor beta chains from one sample sequenced in a study of T cells after yellow fever vaccination. TCRdb reprocessed the 5' RACE reads with MiXCR, giving one entry per CDR3 protein. The table includes some 260,000 distinct CDR3 sequences, 5.2% detected once. Source: CD4+ T cells sorted from PBMCs, taken on the day of the yellow fever booster vaccination. These receptors were obtained from a man aged 18 to 29 who received the YFV17D yellow fever vaccine.

This clonotype was seen a handful of times. The V gene is TRBV7-2, the J gene TRBJ2-2; 9 bases line up with TRBD1. V lost 4 bases to trimming and J lost 8 bases; unmatched junction nucleotides: 5. CDR1 and CDR2 (germline): SGHTA, FQGNSA. The CDR3 loop spans 14 amino acids. The CDR3 DNA reads as TGTGCCAGCAGCTCGAGGACAGGGGAGGGGGAGCTGTTTTTT. Translation gives CASSSRTGEGELFF.

This clonotype has just a few counts. J is TRBJ2-5 and V is TRBV15; TRBD2 matches 7 bases. The V segment lost 3 bases and the J segment 3 bases; nucleotides outside the gene matches: 10. Germline V gene sequence: CDR1 LNHNV, CDR2 YYDKDF (reference sequence). The CDR3 covers 16 residues. The CDR3 nucleotides are TGTGCCACCAGCAGCCCAGGGTATGGGGGGGAAGAGACCCAGTACTTC. Translated: CATSSPGYGGEETQYF.

This clonotype occurred a few times. The gene calls are TRBV12-3 or TRBV12-4 and TRBJ1-4; TRBD1 might be the D (5 bases). Trimming left V 2 bases short and J 2 bases short, with 18 bases between. This CDR3 comprises 18 residues. The CDR3 protein is CASSLWGLVLATNEKLFF. The CDR3 DNA reads TGTGCCAGCAGTTTATGGGGACTGGTTCTTGCGACTAATGAAAAACTGTTTTTT.

The CDR3, as DNA: TGTGCCAGCAGCGCTATGGGGGGGCTCACAGATACGCAGTATTTT. Its translation is CASSAMGGLTDTQYF. The J gene is TRBJ2-3, the V gene TRBV12-3 or TRBV12-4; possible D gene TRBD2, 7 bases. The V end was cut by 6 bases, the J end by 2 bases, with 15 bases between. The CDR3 covers 15 residues.

The V call is TRBV5-1, the J call TRBJ1-2, with 8 positions matching TRBD1. V shed 2 bases, J shed 4 bases, and the junction held 7 bases outside the gene matches. Germline loops: CDR1 SGHRS, CDR2 YFSETQ. CDR3 length equals 15 residues. CDR3: CASSLPGGGPYGYTF. Here the CDR3 DNA reads TGCGCCAGCAGCTTACCAGGGGGCGGACCCTATGGCTACACCTTC.

In this sample, this clonotype turned up a few times. This chain connects TRBV11-2 to TRBJ2-1; 10 bases agree with TRBD2. J gave up 7 bases and V 5 bases, and 11 bases lay outside the gene matches. The germline CDR1 and CDR2 sequences are SGHAT and FQNNGV. The CDR3 runs to 16 residues. The CDR3 coding sequence is TGTGCCAGCAGCCCCCTGAGCGGGGGGGCCTGGAATGAGCAGTTCTTC. Translated: CASSPLSGGAWNEQFF.